This TCR beta chain is from a study of cytomegalovirus exposure and HLA in healthy donors. Whole-study context: Of a few hundred genotyped donors, approximately 84% clustered with self-reported Caucasian donors.

Primers for the PCR totalled 60 Vbeta and 13 Jbeta. The method was immunoSEQ multiplex PCR; TCRdb's version includes in-frame clones alone and lacks a portion of them. The sample yields some 150,000 clones, around 90% seen once. CDR3 size: 13 residues. Germline V gene data show CDR1 as KGHSH and CDR2 as LQKENI. The ends were cut back, 4 bases at V and 4 bases at J, with 10 bases in the middle. In the case of this clone: Its antigen is unknown.

Study-level points and caveats: An ancestry cluster, one associated with Asian ancestry, reportedly showed fewer N-insertions than the approximately 670-donor mean in a later analysis. Reported performance of the classifier showed diagnosis of cytomegalovirus status with high specificity and sensitivity. Association with HLA alleles at 0.05 false discovery rate was found for around 17,000 TCR beta sequences in a later analysis.

Sequencing was done on a sample of PBMCs. The clonotype comes from a woman aged 30 to 39 in good health and CMV-seronegative. The gene calls are TRBV18 and TRBJ1-2; D perhaps matches TRBD1 (6 bases). The CDR3 loop reads CASSQQGPYGYTF. As DNA, the CDR3 is TGTGCCAGCTCACAACAGGGCCCCTATGGCTACACCTTC.